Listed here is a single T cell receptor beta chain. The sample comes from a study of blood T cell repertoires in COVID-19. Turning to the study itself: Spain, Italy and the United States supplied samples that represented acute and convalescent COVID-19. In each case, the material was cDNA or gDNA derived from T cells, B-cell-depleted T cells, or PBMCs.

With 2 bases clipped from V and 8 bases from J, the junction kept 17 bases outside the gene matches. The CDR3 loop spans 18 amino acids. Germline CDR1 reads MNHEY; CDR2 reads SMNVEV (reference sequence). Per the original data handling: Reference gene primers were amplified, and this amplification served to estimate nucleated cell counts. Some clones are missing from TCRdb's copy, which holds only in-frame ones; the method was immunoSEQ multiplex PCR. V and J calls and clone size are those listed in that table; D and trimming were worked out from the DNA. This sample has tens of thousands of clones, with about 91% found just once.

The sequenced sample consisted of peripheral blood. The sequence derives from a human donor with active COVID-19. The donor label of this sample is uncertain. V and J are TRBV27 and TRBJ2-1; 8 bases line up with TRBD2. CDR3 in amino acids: CASSLHTSGRPMRDEQFF. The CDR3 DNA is TGTGCCAGCAGTTTACATACTAGCGGTCGTCCCATGAGGGATGAGCAGTTCTTC.